Described below is a single T cell receptor beta chain sequence and its context. Per the original data handling: Estimation of nucleated cell counts relied on the amplification of reference gene primers. The protocol was immunoSEQ multiplex PCR, while the TCRdb copy is restricted to in-frame clones and leaves out a portion. The V and J calls and clone size were taken over from that table, and D and trimming were inferred from the DNA. The data contain 15,000 to 20,000 clones, more than 75% of them singletons. This entry belongs to a study of blood T cell repertoires in COVID-19. Overall study: In each case, the material was cDNA or gDNA derived from T cells, B-cell-depleted T cells, or PBMCs.

CDR1 is ENHRY and CDR2 is SYGVKD in the germline V gene. The V and J ends lost 5 bases and 1 base respectively, with 8 bases between them. The CDR3 consists of 13 residues. The chain is built from TRBV10-3 and TRBJ1-1; no clear D gene. The sequence was obtained from a human donor with active COVID-19. The donor label of this sample is uncertain. Sequenced: peripheral blood. The CDR3 coding sequence is TGTGCCATCAGTTGGCGGGAGAACACTGAAGCTTTCTTT. Amino acids: CAISWRENTEAFF.